The 17 T cell receptor beta chains below all came from one sample that was sequenced in a study of CD8 T cells in ankylosing spondylitis. Study-wide findings and caveats: Among TCR beta sequences, a motif of several highly homologous variants appeared characteristic of ankylosing spondylitis blood.

Using its own MiXCR run on the 5' RACE reads, TCRdb lists one record per CDR3 protein. The sample records around 430,000 distinct CDR3 sequences, roughly a sixth being singletons. Their target antigens are unknown. The specimen was blood, either unsorted or a sorted T cell fraction (not recorded which). All receptors derive from a male donor with ankylosing spondylitis.

DNA of the CDR3: TGTGCCAGCAATCGGGACAGGGGCATTGAAAAACTGTTTTTT. Its translation: CASNRDRGIEKLFF. This chain joins TRBV6-1 and TRBJ1-4; 10 bases match TRBD1. The germline CDR1 and CDR2 sequences are MNHNS and SASEGT. The CDR3 loop spans 14 amino acids. V lost 7 bases, J lost 7 bases, and 6 bases stayed unmatched.

This clonotype showed up just a few times. This sequence joins TRBV20-1 and TRBJ2-3; the D gene is possibly TRBD2 (7 bases). Germline CDR1 reads DFQATT; CDR2 reads SNEGSKA (reference sequence). The CDR3 covers 16 residues. The germline V and J ends were trimmed by 1 base and 0 bases, with 14 bases remaining between them. DNA for the CDR3: TGCAGTGCTAGAGTTAACGGGGGGCTTAGCACAGATACGCAGTATTTT. Translating it yields CSARVNGGLSTDTQYF.

This clonotype was observed a handful of times. The chain recombines TRBV29-1 with TRBJ1-1; D gene ambiguous. This CDR3 comprises 13 residues. Trimming shortened V by 6 bases and J by 0 bases, and 11 bases separated the two germline ends. Germline CDR1 and CDR2: SQVTM and ANQGSEA. In DNA, the CDR3 is TGCAGCGTCCCGAACAACATGAACACTGAAGCTTTCTTT. Protein: CSVPNNMNTEAFF.

The CDR3 reads CATASDSGEQYF. The CDR3 nucleotides read TGTGCCACCGCTAGCGATTCGGGCGAGCAGTACTTC. The V gene is TRBV2, the J gene TRBJ2-7, with TRBD2 as a possible D gene (6 bases). Germline CDR1 and CDR2: SNHLY and FYNNEI. The CDR3 extends over 12 amino acids. V was trimmed by 10 bases and J by 6 bases, leaving 16 bases between them.

This clonotype was seen only a few times. The chain is built from TRBV4-3 and TRBJ2-1; D call uncertain. The CDR3 loop spans 14 amino acids. Trimming removed 3 bases from V and 2 bases from J, with 8 bases in between. Germline CDR1 and CDR2: LGHNA and YSLEER. The CDR3 sequence is CASSHTNAYNEQFF. The CDR3 DNA follows: TGCGCCAGCAGCCATACTAACGCCTACAATGAGCAGTTCTTC.

The chain employs TRBV7-2 and TRBJ2-5; TRBD2 aligns across 12 bases. The CDR3 loop spans 15 amino acids. The trim removed 5 bases at V and 5 bases at J, leaving 6 bases unmatched. Germline CDR1 and CDR2: SGHTA and FQGNSA. The CDR3 DNA reads TGTGCCAGCAGCACCGGACTAGCGGGATGGGAGACCCAGTACTTC. Translating it yields CASSTGLAGWETQYF. Variable domain in full (rest from reference TRBV7-2 and TRBJ2-5): GAGVSQSPSNKVTEKGKDVELRCDPISGHTALYWYRQSLGQGLEFLIYFQGNSAPDKSGLPSDRFSAERTGGSVSTLTIQRTQQEDSAVYLCASSTGLAGWETQYFGPGTRLLVL.

V gene TRBV27 combines with J gene TRBJ2-3, with 12 bases identical to TRBD2. Germline trimming cut 5 bases from V and 2 bases from J; bases unmatched to any gene: 2. CDR3 length: 15 residues. CDR1 and CDR2 (germline): MNHEY, SMNVEV (reference sequence). This chain's CDR3 is CASSRTSGVTDTQYF. Here the CDR3 DNA reads TGTGCCAGCAGTCGGACTAGCGGGGTCACAGATACGCAGTATTTT.

Comments on this clonotype: Being one base from a much bigger clone, this may be a read error. V is TRBV5-1 and J is TRBJ2-1; 11 bases fit TRBD2. The CDR3 spans 14 residues. Germline CDR1 SGHRS, CDR2 YFSETQ. The CDR3 nucleotides read TGCGGCAGCAGCAGACTAGCGGGAAGCAATGAGCAGTTCTTC. It codes for CGSSRLAGSNEQFF.

In its sample, this clonotype was seen many times. The chain joins TRBV9 to TRBJ1-1; TRBD1 agrees at 7 bases. V was clipped by 0 bases and J by 2 bases; unmatched bases: 1. Germline assignment: CDR1 SGDLS and CDR2 YYNGEE. The length of the CDR3 is 14 residues. The CDR3, as DNA: TGTGCCAGCAGCGTAGGACAGGGAAACACTGAAGCTTTCTTT. Its translation: CASSVGQGNTEAFF.

The rearrangement links TRBV24-1 to TRBJ2-5; D could derive from TRBD1 or TRBD2 (6 bases each). Between the trimmed V and J ends, which lost 6 bases and 5 bases, there was a span of 18 bases. CDR3 length: 15 amino acids. Germline-derived CDR1 and CDR2 are KGHDR and SFDVKD. CDR3 in DNA: TGTGCCACCAGTAAGACCGAGGGGGGTTGGGAGACCCAGTACTTC. It translates to CATSKTEGGWETQYF.

The chain has TRBV2 and TRBJ2-7; D is unresolved. Germline assignment: CDR1 SNHLY and CDR2 FYNNEI. Deletions cut 6 bases from V and 6 bases from J, with 6 bases between. The CDR3 spans 10 residues. CDR3 bases: TGTGCCAGCAGGGCAGGCGAGCAGTACTTC. Protein: CASRAGEQYF.

The chain combines TRBV11-2 with TRBJ1-4; 7 nucleotides match TRBD1. The ends lost 5 bases at V and 5 bases at J; junction bases unmatched: 5. The CDR3 spans 14 residues. Germline V gene sequence: CDR1 SGHAT, CDR2 FQNNGV. As DNA, the CDR3 is TGTGCCAGCAGCCAAGACAGGGTGAATGAAAAACTGTTTTTT. Amino acids: CASSQDRVNEKLFF.

This clonotype was seen ten or more times. The chain uses TRBV7-9 and TRBJ2-7, with 8 bases lining up with TRBD1. Germline trimming cut 4 bases from V and 0 bases from J; bases unmatched to any gene: 8. The CDR3 extends over 16 amino acids. The germline CDR1 and CDR2 sequences are SEHNR and FQNEAQ (reference sequence). CDR3 in amino acids: CASSSARDRSSYEQYF. Written as DNA, the CDR3 is TGTGCCAGCAGCTCCGCGAGGGACAGGAGCTCCTACGAGCAGTACTTC. The full variable domain, completed using reference TRBV7-9 and TRBJ2-7, is DTGVSQNPRHKITKRGQNVTFRCDPISEHNRLYWYRQTLGQGPEFLTYFQNEAQLEKSRLLSDRFSAERPKGSFSTLEIQRTEQGDSAMYLCASSSARDRSSYEQYFGPGTRLTVT.

The sample holds a few counts of this clonotype. This chain uses TRBV29-1 with TRBJ1-1; 9 nucleotides align to TRBD1. The ends lost 6 bases at V and 5 bases at J; junction bases unmatched: 4. From germline, CDR1 is SQVTM and CDR2 ANQGSEA. The CDR3 extends over 12 amino acids. CDR3 nucleotides: TGCAGCGTAGGGACAGGGAAGACTGAAGCTTTCTTT. It is translated as CSVGTGKTEAFF.

This clonotype has just a few counts. The rearrangement links TRBV20-1 to TRBJ2-7; 10 bases align to TRBD2. Germline V gives CDR1 DFQATT, CDR2 SNEGSKA (reference sequence). V shed 6 bases, J shed 7 bases, and the junction held 9 bases outside the gene matches. The CDR3 spans 13 residues. CDR3 nucleotide sequence: TGCAGTGCCATCCTAGCGGGAGCGAGTGAGCAGTACTTC. It is translated as CSAILAGASEQYF.

The gene calls are TRBV6-5 and TRBJ1-3; 7 bases agree with TRBD1. Trimming removed 0 bases from V and 2 bases from J; junction bases left unmatched: 1. Germline lookup yields CDR1 MNHEY and CDR2 SVGAGI. CDR3 length equals 15 residues. The CDR3 spells CASSYSTGTGNTIYF. The CDR3 nucleotides read TGTGCCAGCAGTTACTCGACAGGGACTGGAAACACCATATATTTT.

The V and J genes are TRBV7-9 and TRBJ1-6; 7 bases fit TRBD1. The CDR3 sequence is 16 residues long. Unmatched junction bases numbered 11, after V lost 5 bases and J lost 7 bases. The germline gives CDR1 SEHNR, CDR2 FQNEAQ (reference sequence). CDR3 in DNA: TGTGCCAGCAGCCTTAATACCGGGACAGCCAATTCACCCCTCCACTTT. It yields the protein CASSLNTGTANSPLHF.